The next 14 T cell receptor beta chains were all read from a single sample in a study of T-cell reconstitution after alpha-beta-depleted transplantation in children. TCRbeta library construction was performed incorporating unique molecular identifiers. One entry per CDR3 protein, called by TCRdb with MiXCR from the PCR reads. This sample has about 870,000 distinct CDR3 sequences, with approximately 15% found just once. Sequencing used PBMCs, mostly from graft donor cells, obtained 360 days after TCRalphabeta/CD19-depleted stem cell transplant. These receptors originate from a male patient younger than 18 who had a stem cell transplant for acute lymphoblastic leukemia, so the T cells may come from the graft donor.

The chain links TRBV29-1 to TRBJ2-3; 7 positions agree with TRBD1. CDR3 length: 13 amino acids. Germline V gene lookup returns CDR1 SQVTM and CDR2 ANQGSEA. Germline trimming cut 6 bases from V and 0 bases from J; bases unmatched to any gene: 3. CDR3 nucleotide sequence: TGCAGCGTGTGGACAGGTAGCACAGATACGCAGTATTTT. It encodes CSVWTGSTDTQYF.

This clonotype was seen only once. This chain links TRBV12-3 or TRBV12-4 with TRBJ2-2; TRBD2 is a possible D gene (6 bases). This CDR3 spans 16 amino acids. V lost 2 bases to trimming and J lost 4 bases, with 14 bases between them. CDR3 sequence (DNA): TGTGCCAGCAGTTTAACCGGGTGGAGGGGCACCGGGGAGCTGTTTTTT. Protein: CASSLTGWRGTGELFF.

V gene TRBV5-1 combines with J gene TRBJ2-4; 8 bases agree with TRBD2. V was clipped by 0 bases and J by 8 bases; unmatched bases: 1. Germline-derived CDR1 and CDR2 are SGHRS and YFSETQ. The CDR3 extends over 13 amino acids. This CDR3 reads CASSLAGRDIQYF. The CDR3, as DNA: TGCGCCAGCAGCTTGGCCGGGAGGGACATTCAGTACTTC.

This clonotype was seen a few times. CDR3 sequence reads: CASSPIGRYTEAFF. CDR3 sequence (DNA): TGTGCCAGCAGTCCTATAGGGAGGTACACTGAAGCTTTCTTT. V gene TRBV12-3 or TRBV12-4 combines with J gene TRBJ1-1; no reliable D call. The CDR3 loop spans 14 amino acids. V lost 5 bases and J 3 bases, leaving 13 bases between the germline ends.

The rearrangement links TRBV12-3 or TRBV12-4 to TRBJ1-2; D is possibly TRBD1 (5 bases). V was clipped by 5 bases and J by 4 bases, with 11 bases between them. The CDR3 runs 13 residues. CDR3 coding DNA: TGTGCCAGCAGTCCCAGGGTTACCTATGGCTACACCTTC. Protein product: CASSPRVTYGYTF.

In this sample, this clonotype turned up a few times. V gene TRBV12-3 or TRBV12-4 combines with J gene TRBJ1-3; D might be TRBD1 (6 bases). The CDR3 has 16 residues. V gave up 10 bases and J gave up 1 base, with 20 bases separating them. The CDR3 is CANEGGRGKSGNTIYF. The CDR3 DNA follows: TGTGCCAACGAGGGCGGCAGGGGAAAATCTGGAAACACCATATATTTT.

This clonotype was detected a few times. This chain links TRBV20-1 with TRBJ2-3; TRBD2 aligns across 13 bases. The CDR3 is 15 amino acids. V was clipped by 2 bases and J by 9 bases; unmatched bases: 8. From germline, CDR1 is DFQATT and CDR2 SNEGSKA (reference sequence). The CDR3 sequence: CSARRLAGGSGTQYF. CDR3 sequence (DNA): TGCAGTGCTAGACGACTAGCGGGAGGTTCAGGGACGCAGTATTTT.

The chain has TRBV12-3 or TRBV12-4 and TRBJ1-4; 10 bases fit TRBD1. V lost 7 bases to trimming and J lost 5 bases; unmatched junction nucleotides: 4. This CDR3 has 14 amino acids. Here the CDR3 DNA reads TGTGCCAGCAACCCGGGACAGGGGAATGAAAAACTGTTTTTT. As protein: CASNPGQGNEKLFF.

The CDR3 loop reads CASSFPRGTLAYNEQFF. DNA for the CDR3: TGCGCCAGCAGCTTTCCTAGGGGGACCTTGGCCTACAATGAGCAGTTCTTC. This chain uses TRBV5-1 with TRBJ2-1, with a weak D call TRBD1 (6 bases). Trimming removed 2 bases from V and 2 bases from J, with 17 bases in between. The length of the CDR3 is 17 residues. Germline CDR1 reads SGHRS; CDR2 reads YFSETQ.

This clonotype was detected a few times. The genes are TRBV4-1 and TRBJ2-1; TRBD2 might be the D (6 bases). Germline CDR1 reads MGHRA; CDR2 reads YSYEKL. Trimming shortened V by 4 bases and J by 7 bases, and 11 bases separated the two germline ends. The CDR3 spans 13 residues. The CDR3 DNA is TGCGCCAGCAGCCCGGGGGTACTTAATGAGCAGTTCTTC. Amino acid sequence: CASSPGVLNEQFF.

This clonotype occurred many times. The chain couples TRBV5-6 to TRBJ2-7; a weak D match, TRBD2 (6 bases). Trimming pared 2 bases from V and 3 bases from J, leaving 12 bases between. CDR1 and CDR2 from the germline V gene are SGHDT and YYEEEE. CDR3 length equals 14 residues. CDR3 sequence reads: CASSLLEGHYEQYF. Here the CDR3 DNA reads TGTGCCAGCAGCTTATTGGAGGGGCACTACGAGCAGTACTTC. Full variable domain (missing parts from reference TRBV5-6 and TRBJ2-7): DAGVTQSPTHLIKTRGQQVTLRCSPKSGHDTVSWYQQALGQGPQFIFQYYEEEERQRGNFPDRFSGHQFPNYSSELNVNALLLGDSALYLCASSLLEGHYEQYFGPGTRLTVT.

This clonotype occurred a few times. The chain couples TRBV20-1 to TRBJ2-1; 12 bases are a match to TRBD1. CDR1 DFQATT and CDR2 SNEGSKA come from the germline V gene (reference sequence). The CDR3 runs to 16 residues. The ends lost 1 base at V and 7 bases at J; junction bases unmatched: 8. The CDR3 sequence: CSARAGGTGGRNEQFF. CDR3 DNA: TGCAGTGCTAGAGCTGGGGGGACAGGGGGCCGGAATGAGCAGTTCTTC.

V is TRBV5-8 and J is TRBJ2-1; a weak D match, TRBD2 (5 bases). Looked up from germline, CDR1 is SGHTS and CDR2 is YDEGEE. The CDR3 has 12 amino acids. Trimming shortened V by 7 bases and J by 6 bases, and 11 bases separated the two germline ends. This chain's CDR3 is CASEGVANEQFF. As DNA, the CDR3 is TGTGCCAGCGAGGGCGTAGCCAATGAGCAGTTCTTC.

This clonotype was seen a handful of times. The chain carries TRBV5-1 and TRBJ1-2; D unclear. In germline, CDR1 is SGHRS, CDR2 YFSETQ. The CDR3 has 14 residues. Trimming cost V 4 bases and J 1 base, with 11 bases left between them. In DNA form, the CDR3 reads TGCGCCAGCAGCCGGCCTGACCTTAACTATGGCTACACCTTC. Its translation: CASSRPDLNYGYTF.